This section outlines one T cell receptor (beta chain) sequence together with its context. The data belong to a study of identical twins. TCRdb ran MiXCR on the 5' RACE reads and lists one entry per CDR3 protein. The sample has about 790,000 distinct CDR3 sequences, roughly 20% seen once. These data were also reused for a study on T cells expressing NK-cell markers.

The TCR sequence derives from a woman between 18 and 29 years old in good health. Sequencing was carried out using PBMCs.

CDR3: CASSNRVRAGELFF. The CDR3 DNA is TGTGCCAGCAGTAACCGCGTCAGGGCCGGGGAGCTGTTTTTT. The chain couples TRBV2 to TRBJ2-2; the D gene is possibly TRBD1 (5 bases). The CDR3 is 14 residues long. CDR1 and CDR2 from the germline V gene are SNHLY and FYNNEI. Between the trimmed V and J ends, which lost 5 bases and 6 bases, there was a span of 13 bases.